This T cell receptor beta chain derives from a study of human T cells and chemical hapten exposure. As for the study in general: Sensitization applied 2% DPC to approximately 2 cm by approximately 2 cm of upper inner arm skin. Per-sample TCR yield variation was attributed mainly to small pooled library volume differences.

This clonotype was counted many times. Its antigen is unidentified. At one end, the junction sequence differs from germline, possibly due to a read error. It was the library that attached unique molecular identifiers to individual cDNA molecules. TCRdb reprocessed the RACE reads via MiXCR and lists one record per CDR3 protein. The sample lists about 39,000 distinct CDR3 sequences; about 13% were seen once. Overall study results and limits: TCRs above 1 in 1000 frequency stayed constant with DPC sensitization.

The CDR3 length is 15 residues. CDR1 is KGHSH, CDR2 LQKENI, per germline. Indicated time point: patch test 3, about 24 weeks after DPC sensitization. Treatment reported: therapeutic diphenylcyclopropenone sensitization with weekly scalp DPC. The total RNA was obtained from whole blood that was not fractionated. The chain couples TRBV18 to TRBJ1-2; D not certain. The receptor was isolated from a woman in her 40s with alopecia areata. Some clones in this sample may be carry-over from other donors' samples. The sample in question was whole blood, obtained in connection with sensitization to the hapten diphenylcyclopropenone (DPC). The CDR3 bases are TGTGCCAGCTCACCACCAAGTAGGCAGAACTCTGGCTACACCTTC. This encodes CASSPPSRQNSGYTF.